This passage covers 24 T cell receptor beta chains from one sample sequenced in a study of T cells in localized non-small cell lung cancer. Here immunoSEQ multiplex PCR was the method, and the copy in TCRdb shows in-frame clones only, minus some. The table lists about 15,000 clones, around 85% of them singletons. Sequenced material: peripheral blood, taken before any cancer treatment. These receptors were collected from a female donor older than 55 with stage I squamous cell lung carcinoma.

V gene TRBV4-2 combines with J gene TRBJ1-1; no clear D. The CDR3 loop spans 14 amino acids. Trimming removed 3 bases from V and 7 bases from J, with 15 bases in between. In germline, CDR1 is LGHNA, CDR2 YNFKEQ. CDR3 in amino acids: CASSHGGGSYEAFF. CDR3 bases: TGTGCCAGCAGCCATGGAGGTGGGAGCTATGAAGCTTTCTTT.

V is TRBV28 and J is TRBJ1-1; tentatively, D is TRBD1 (5 bases). Germline CDR1 is MDHEN and CDR2 is SYDVKM. V was pared by 2 bases and J by 3 bases, with 10 bases between. CDR3 length equals 14 residues. CDR3 DNA sequence: TGTGCCAGCAGTTTAGGGGGAGGGGACACTGAAGCTTTCTTT. Its translation: CASSLGGGDTEAFF.

V is TRBV11-2 and J is TRBJ1-1; D is undetermined. V was clipped by 5 bases and J by 5 bases, with 12 bases between them. The germline V gene has CDR1 SGHAT and CDR2 FQNNGV. This CDR3 region has 13 residues. DNA for the CDR3: TGTGCCAGCAGCCTTACGAGAGGGACTGAAGCTTTCTTT. It specifies CASSLTRGTEAFF.

This rearrangement joins TRBV5-1 to TRBJ2-1; D not resolved. Germline V gene data show CDR1 as SGHRS and CDR2 as YFSETQ. V gave up 0 bases and J gave up 7 bases, with 14 bases separating them. The CDR3 extends over 15 amino acids. CDR3 sequence (DNA): TGCGCCAGCAGCTTGGAGGCCAGCGAGACAAATGAGCAGTTCTTC. This encodes CASSLEASETNEQFF.

This chain connects TRBV7-2 to TRBJ2-1; 14 nucleotides align to TRBD2. Germline CDR1 and CDR2: SGHTA and FQGNSA. The J segment lost 7 bases and the V segment lost 5 bases, leaving 4 bases of the junction unmatched. This CDR3 region has 15 residues. CDR3 loop: CASSEGLAGVNEQFF. Written as DNA, the CDR3 is TGTGCCAGCAGCGAGGGACTAGCGGGAGTAAATGAGCAGTTCTTC.

A note on this clone: One end of the junction is discordant with germline, which a read error may explain. The chain carries TRBV6-1 and TRBJ1-1; tentative D call: TRBD1 (5 bases). Germline CDR1 and CDR2: MNHNS and SASEGT. CDR3 length: 12 residues. In DNA, the CDR3 is TGTGCCAGCAGTGAACTCCGAGGGGAACGGATCTTT. Translation gives CASSELRGERIF.

The chain employs TRBV5-4 and TRBJ2-7; TRBD2 aligns across 13 bases. The CDR3 sequence is 16 residues long. Trimming removed 3 bases from V and 0 bases from J; junction bases left unmatched: 3. The germline V gene has CDR1 SGHNT and CDR2 YYREEE (reference sequence). The CDR3 region is CASSSGLAGNSYEQYF. The CDR3 region has the DNA TGTGCCAGCAGCTCGGGACTAGCGGGAAACTCCTACGAGCAGTACTTC.

This chain uses TRBV5-4 with TRBJ2-1, with 8 bases identical to TRBD2. The CDR3 has 15 amino acids. J was trimmed by 8 bases and V by 4 bases; bases with no gene match: 11. From germline, CDR1 is SGHNT and CDR2 YYREEE (reference sequence). CDR3 in amino acids: CASSQVPTGGHEQFF. CDR3 sequence (DNA): TGTGCCAGCAGCCAAGTTCCTACGGGAGGGCATGAGCAGTTCTTC. Full variable domain (rest looked up from reference TRBV5-4 and TRBJ2-1): ETGVTQSPTHLIKTRGQQVTLRCSSQSGHNTVSWYQQALGQGPQFIFQYYREEENGRGNFPPRFSGLQFPNYSSELNVNALELDDSALYLCASSQVPTGGHEQFFGPGTRLTVL.

This chain's CDR3 is CASSLVGGLYEQYF. The CDR3 DNA sequence: TGTGCCAGCAGTTTAGTGGGAGGGCTCTACGAGCAGTACTTC. The chain couples TRBV28 to TRBJ2-7; 7 bases line up with TRBD2. This CDR3 comprises 14 residues. Germline loops: CDR1 MDHEN, CDR2 SYDVKM. V was pared by 2 bases and J by 3 bases, with 4 bases of the junction left unmatched.

The CDR3 loop reads CASRQNGGANEKLFF. The CDR3 DNA sequence: TGTGCCAGCAGACAAAACGGCGGGGCCAATGAAAAACTGTTTTTT. The rearrangement joins TRBV6-5 to TRBJ1-4, with D perhaps TRBD1 (5 bases). The CDR3 covers 15 residues. Trimming shortened V by 6 bases and J by 5 bases, and 16 bases separated the two germline ends. Germline assignment: CDR1 MNHEY and CDR2 SVGAGI.

This clone was observed a single time. This chain uses TRBV28 with TRBJ2-7, with a tentative D call TRBD2 (6 bases). Germline V gene data show CDR1 as MDHEN and CDR2 as SYDVKM. V dropped 5 bases and J dropped 2 bases, with 16 bases sitting between them. The CDR3 has 15 residues. CDR3 loop: CASSPPGLNTYEQYF. The CDR3, as DNA: TGTGCCAGCAGTCCTCCGGGACTCAATACCTACGAGCAGTACTTC.

The chain couples TRBV9 to TRBJ1-5; TRBD1 is a possible D gene (5 bases). Germline values: CDR1 SGDLS, CDR2 YYNGEE. V shed 4 bases and J shed 1 base, with 12 bases lying between them. This CDR3 has 15 residues. CDR3 in amino acids: CASSSDGDSNQPQHF. CDR3 nucleotides: TGTGCCAGCAGCTCAGATGGGGACAGCAATCAGCCCCAGCATTTT.

The V call is TRBV7-9, the J call TRBJ2-7, with D hard to call. V was shortened by 5 bases and J by 4 bases, with 9 bases between the two germline ends. CDR3 length: 12 residues. Per germline, CDR1 SEHNR and CDR2 FQNEAQ (reference sequence). For the CDR3, the DNA is TGTGCCAGCAGCCCCGACGTTTACGAGCAGTACTTC. Translating it yields CASSPDVYEQYF.

This chain connects TRBV19 to TRBJ1-5, with D maybe TRBD1 (5 bases). CDR3 length: 14 residues. Germline V CDR1 and CDR2: LNHDA, SQIVND (reference sequence). Trimming shortened V by 0 bases and J by 6 bases, and 9 bases separated the two germline ends. The chain's CDR3 is CASSIERGGQPQHF. As DNA, the CDR3 is TGTGCCAGTAGTATAGAGAGGGGCGGTCAGCCCCAGCATTTT.

The chain links TRBV5-4 to TRBJ1-4, with 12 positions matching TRBD1. Germline assignment: CDR1 SGHNT and CDR2 YYREEE (reference sequence). Unmatched junction bases numbered 6, after V lost 2 bases and J lost 7 bases. The CDR3 runs to 16 residues. The CDR3 bases are TGTGCCAGCAGCTTCGGGACAGGGGGCAAGGGTGAAAAACTGTTTTTT. Residues: CASSFGTGGKGEKLFF. The variable domain in full, completed from reference TRBV5-4 and TRBJ1-4, reads ETGVTQSPTHLIKTRGQQVTLRCSSQSGHNTVSWYQQALGQGPQFIFQYYREEENGRGNFPPRFSGLQFPNYSSELNVNALELDDSALYLCASSFGTGGKGEKLFFGSGTQLSVL.

This sequence joins TRBV5-4 and TRBJ1-3; 7 bases match TRBD1. The germline gives CDR1 SGHNT, CDR2 YYREEE (reference sequence). The V segment lost 4 bases and the J segment 0 bases; nucleotides outside the gene matches: 7. CDR3 length equals 16 residues. CDR3 DNA sequence: TGTGCCAGCAGCCTCGGACAGGCGGTCTCTGGAAACACCATATATTTT. It specifies CASSLGQAVSGNTIYF.

J is TRBJ1-2 and V is TRBV6-5; D uncertain. This CDR3 spans 12 amino acids. Trimming stripped 5 bases from V and 4 bases from J, with 8 bases between. Germline CDR1 reads MNHEY; CDR2 reads SVGAGI. The CDR3 reads CASSADTYGYTF. For the CDR3, the DNA is TGTGCCAGCAGTGCCGACACCTATGGCTACACCTTC.

The chain recombines TRBV11-2 with TRBJ2-7, with D uncertain. Germline V lookup: CDR1 SGHAT, CDR2 FQNNGV. The CDR3 length is 16 residues. V shed 2 bases and J shed 2 bases, with 16 bases lying between them. DNA for the CDR3: TGTGCCAGCAGCTTACGGTTGGGCAGTGTTACCTACGAGCAGTACTTC. It yields the protein CASSLRLGSVTYEQYF. Full variable domain (outside the CDR3, taken from reference TRBV11-2 and TRBJ2-7): EAGVAQSPRYKIIEKRQSVAFWCNPISGHATLYWYQQILGQGPKLLIQFQNNGVVDDSQLPKDRFSAERLKGVDSTLKIQPAKLEDSAVYLCASSLRLGSVTYEQYFGPGTRLTVT.

This chain uses TRBV6-1 with TRBJ2-2, with unresolved D. The CDR3 contains 13 residues. The V end was cut by 8 bases, the J end by 1 base, with 8 bases between. Germline CDR1 reads MNHNS; CDR2 reads SASEGT. The CDR3, as DNA: TGTGCCAGCCTAGGCTTGAACACCGGGGAGCTGTTTTTT. Translation gives CASLGLNTGELFF.

The chain combines TRBV6-5 with TRBJ1-6, with D perhaps TRBD1 (5 bases). Between the trimmed V and J ends, which lost 6 bases and 13 bases, there was a span of 19 bases. The length of the CDR3 is 14 residues. Germline CDR1 MNHEY, CDR2 SVGAGI. The CDR3 reads CASRPDIRTSPLHF. The DNA of the CDR3 is TGTGCCAGCAGACCGGACATAAGGACCTCTCCCCTCCACTTT.

The CDR3 DNA is TGTGCCAGCAGCCAATGGGGACGAAGGTACGGCTACACCTTC. This codes for CASSQWGRRYGYTF. The rearrangement links TRBV14 to TRBJ1-2, with D perhaps TRBD1 (5 bases). Trimming took off 2 bases at V and 8 bases at J, with 15 bases between the two ends. From germline, CDR1 is SGHDN and CDR2 FVKESK. There are 14 residues in the CDR3.

The J gene is TRBJ1-1, the V gene TRBV4-2; possible D gene TRBD1, 6 bases. This CDR3 is 14 amino acids long. The V end lost 4 bases, the J end lost 9 bases, and 18 bases lay between the germline ends. Germline CDR1 and CDR2: LGHNA and YNFKEQ. CDR3 nucleotide sequence: TGTGCCAGCAGCCCAACCCTCACAGGGCTCCAAGCTTTCTTT. Protein sequence: CASSPTLTGLQAFF.

This chain joins TRBV15 and TRBJ2-1; TRBD1 is a possible D gene (5 bases). Germline V gene sequence: CDR1 LNHNV, CDR2 YYDKDF (reference sequence). Trimming removed 8 bases from V and 6 bases from J, with 26 bases in between. This CDR3 is built from 17 residues. This CDR3 reads CATSLEMLRGSSNEQFF. The DNA for the CDR3 is TGTGCCACCTCCCTGGAGATGCTTAGGGGAAGTTCCAATGAGCAGTTCTTC.

A single count supports this clone. The rearrangement uses TRBV5-1 and TRBJ1-2, with D possibly being TRBD1 (6 bases). The V end lost 4 bases, the J end lost 4 bases, and 20 bases lay between the germline ends. This CDR3 is built from 16 residues. Germline CDR1 is SGHRS and CDR2 is YFSETQ. The CDR3 bases are TGCGCCAGCAGCCCTGGAGGGGGGGCGCAAGCCTATGGCTACACCTTC. Translated, it gives CASSPGGGAQAYGYTF.